Listed below are T cell receptor beta chains from one sample, sequenced in a study of blood T cell repertoires in COVID-19. Generated by immunoSEQ multiplex PCR, the TCRdb table keeps only in-frame clones and is missing some. There are approximately 390,000 clones in the sample; about 87% occur only once, and 2% to 2.5% lies in the top ten. The sequencing sample was made of peripheral blood. The receptors shown here come from a woman between 55 and 75 years old with COVID-19, enrolled during active disease. The CDR3 runs from the conserved cysteine through the conserved F or W. The D gene is left open where the match is weak. Clone sizes are given selectively: once, few, many, or a class where the clone is expanded.

clone_size	j_call	d_call	cdr3_length	v_call	cdr3_nt	cdr3_aa
NA	TRBJ1-1	TRBD1	16	TRBV29-1	TGCAGCGTCGCCGGGACAGGGGGCGGATCGGGCACTGAAGCTTTCTTT	CSVAGTGGGSGTEAFF
NA	TRBJ2-2	TRBD1	15	TRBV19	TGTGCCAGTAAGAGGACAGGGGGCAACACCGGGGAGCTGTTTTTT	CASKRTGGNTGELFF
NA	TRBJ1-2	NA	13	TRBV18	TGTGCCAGCTCACCACCGGAGGCAATAGGCTACACCTTC	CASSPPEAIGYTF
NA	TRBJ2-3	TRBD2	15	TRBV7-2	TGTGCCAGCAGCCCCCAGCGGGGGGTGACAGATACGCAGTATTTT	CASSPQRGVTDTQYF
NA	TRBJ1-2	NA	12	TRBV12-3/TRBV12-4	TGTGCCAGCAGCGTGGGGGGTTTGGGCTACACCTTC	CASSVGGLGYTF
NA	TRBJ2-3	NA	13	TRBV24-1	TGTGCCACCAGTGCCAGATTCACAGATACGCAGTATTTT	CATSARFTDTQYF
once	TRBJ1-3	TRBD1	14	TRBV18	TGTGCCAGCTCACCCCCGGGACAGAGAAACACCATATATTTT	CASSPPGQRNTIYF
NA	TRBJ2-5	NA	15	TRBV7-2	TGTGCCAGCAGCCCAGGGGTAGCTTGGGCGGGGACCCAGTACTTC	CASSPGVAWAGTQYF
once	TRBJ2-4	NA	17	TRBV28	TGTGCCAGCAGTTCGCGACGTGGACTCTTAGCCAAAAACATTCAGTACTTC	CASSSRRGLLAKNIQYF
NA	TRBJ2-2	TRBD2	17	TRBV7-6	TGTGCCAGCAGCTTAGCCGAGACTAGCGCTCGCACCGGGGAGCTGTTTTTT	CASSLAETSARTGELFF
NA	TRBJ2-5	NA	14	TRBV5-4	TGTGCCAGCAGCTTGGGTGATAGGAGGGGGACCCAGTACTTC	CASSLGDRRGTQYF
NA	TRBJ2-3	NA	15	TRBV18	TGTGCCAGCTCAGCGGGACAGCTGGGCACAGATACGCAGTATTTT	CASSAGQLGTDTQYF
NA	TRBJ2-2	TRBD1	15	TRBV19	TGTGCCAGTAGCCGACGAGACAGGGACACCGGGGAGCTGTTTTTT	CASSRRDRDTGELFF
NA	TRBJ2-3	NA	17	TRBV6-2/TRBV6-3	TGTGCCAGCAGTTACTCGAGGGACTCCTACTTCACAGATACGCAGTATTTT	CASSYSRDSYFTDTQYF
NA	TRBJ2-5	TRBD1	12	TRBV19	TGTGCCATTGGGACAGGGCAAGAGACCCAGTACTTC	CAIGTGQETQYF
NA	TRBJ2-3	NA	13	TRBV2	TGTGCCAGCAGTGTCAGGTTCAGTGATACGCAGTATTTT	CASSVRFSDTQYF
NA	TRBJ2-3	TRBD2	18	TRBV18	TGTGCCAGCTCACTACTAGCGGGGACTCTTCGAGTCACAGATACGCAGTATTTT	CASSLLAGTLRVTDTQYF
once	TRBJ1-3	NA	15	TRBV3-1/TRBV3-2	TGTGCCAGCAGCCAAGGGGGGCAGGCCGGAAACACCATATATTTT	CASSQGGQAGNTIYF
NA	TRBJ1-3	NA	17	TRBV3-1/TRBV3-2	TGTGCCAGCAGCCAAGGTCACAGGAGTCTCTCTGGAAACACCATATATTTT	CASSQGHRSLSGNTIYF
NA	TRBJ1-4	NA	13	TRBV7-3	TGTGCCAGCAGCTTAAGGTTGCGCGAAAAACTGTTTTTT	CASSLRLREKLFF
NA	TRBJ2-3	NA	13	TRBV7-3	TGTGCCAGCAGTGTCGCGACTAAATATACGCAGTATTTT	CASSVATKYTQYF
NA	TRBJ2-1	NA	16	TRBV4-1	TGCGCCAGCAGCCAAGCCCCAGGCAGAAACGACAATGAGCAGTTCTTC	CASSQAPGRNDNEQFF
NA	TRBJ1-2	TRBD1	13	TRBV2	TGTGCCAGCAGTCTGGACAGGGTCTATGGCTACACCTTC	CASSLDRVYGYTF
few	TRBJ1-5	TRBD1	15	TRBV4-1	TGCGCCAGCAGCCAAGAAGGGACAGATAATCAGCCCCAGCATTTT	CASSQEGTDNQPQHF
NA	TRBJ2-7	TRBD1	16	TRBV28	TGTGCCAGCACCAACCGGGCGGCAGGGGGATCTTACGAGCAGTACTTC	CASTNRAAGGSYEQYF
few	TRBJ1-2	TRBD1	13	TRBV20-1	TGCAGTGCTACTGACAGGGGGCTAAATGGCTACACCTTC	CSATDRGLNGYTF
once	TRBJ1-4	NA	14	TRBV14	TGTGCCAGCAGCAGCACAGGGTTCGTAGGTGAACTGTTTTTT	CASSSTGFVGELFF
NA	TRBJ1-6	NA	15	TRBV10-3	TGTGCCATCAGTGACCAGGGGCCCTATAATTCACCCCTCCACTTT	CAISDQGPYNSPLHF
NA	TRBJ2-1	TRBD1	14	TRBV28	TGTGCCAGCAGTTTAAACAGGGGCGGGAATGAGCAGTTCTTC	CASSLNRGGNEQFF
once	TRBJ1-2	NA	13	TRBV6-6	TGTGCCAGCAGTTACCTGGCAGGCTATGGCTACACCTTC	CASSYLAGYGYTF
NA	TRBJ2-7	TRBD2	17	TRBV5-1	TGCGCCAGCAGCCAGGGAAGCGGGGGGACACAATTGTACGAGCAGTACTTC	CASSQGSGGTQLYEQYF
NA	TRBJ1-1	NA	12	TRBV12-3/TRBV12-4	TGTGCCAGCAGTTCGGGTTGGACTGAAGCTTTCTTT	CASSSGWTEAFF
once	TRBJ2-3	TRBD1	14	TRBV2	TGTGCCAGCGGCCGGGACAGGGCGGAGGATACGCAGTATTTT	CASGRDRAEDTQYF
NA	TRBJ1-2	TRBD1	14	TRBV9	TGTGCCAGCAGCGGGGGACAGCTCCTCTATGGCTACACCTTC	CASSGGQLLYGYTF
NA	TRBJ1-6	NA	15	TRBV3-1/TRBV3-2	TGTGCCAGCAGCCAAGAGGCACACTATAATTCACCCCTCCACTTT	CASSQEAHYNSPLHF
once	TRBJ2-7	TRBD1	14	TRBV19	TGTGCCAGTAGTCTCGGGACAGGCTCCTACGAGCAGTACTTC	CASSLGTGSYEQYF
NA	TRBJ1-5	NA	13	TRBV11-1	TGTGCCAGCAGCTTAGGACAGGATCAGCCCCAGCATTTT	CASSLGQDQPQHF
NA	TRBJ1-1	NA	13	TRBV11-1	TGTGCCAGCAGCCAAAAGCATAACACTGAAGCTTTCTTT	CASSQKHNTEAFF
NA	TRBJ2-6	NA	17	TRBV19	TGTGCCAGTAGTAAAGGAGCAGATTCGTCTGGGGCCAACGTCCTGACTTTC	CASSKGADSSGANVLTF
NA	TRBJ1-4	NA	13	TRBV5-1	TGCGCCAGCAGCTTGGCGGGAAATGAAAAACTGTTTTTT	CASSLAGNEKLFF
once	TRBJ2-3	NA	12	TRBV28	TGTGCCAGCAGCCCGGGGGTAGATACGCAGTATTTT	CASSPGVDTQYF
once	TRBJ2-5	NA	16	TRBV14	TGTGCCAGCAGCCAACTCCCGGGACACAAACAAGAGACCCAGTACTTC	CASSQLPGHKQETQYF
NA	TRBJ1-1	NA	12	TRBV29-1	TGCAGCGTTGCCCGGGAGGGCACTGAAGCTTTCTTT	CSVAREGTEAFF
NA	TRBJ1-2	NA	19	TRBV7-2	TGTGCCAGCAGCGCTTCCTATCGCGTCCGGGACATATTTAACTATGGCTACACCTTC	CASSASYRVRDIFNYGYTF
once	TRBJ2-7	NA	13	TRBV5-6	TGTGCCAGCAGCTTGGGTGCTATTTACGAGCAGTACTTC	CASSLGAIYEQYF
NA	TRBJ2-3	TRBD2	16	TRBV11-1	TGTGCCAGCAGCTTATCGTCACGGGGGGGCGCAGATACGCAGTATTTT	CASSLSSRGGADTQYF
NA	TRBJ2-3	NA	13	TRBV3-1/TRBV3-2	TGTGCCAGCAGCCGTCGAGGTACAGATACGCAGTATTTT	CASSRRGTDTQYF
NA	TRBJ2-1	TRBD2	17	TRBV7-7	TGTGCCAGCAGCGCCCGGGAGGAGGCGGGGGCCTACAATGAGCAGTTCTTC	CASSAREEAGAYNEQFF
NA	TRBJ1-2	TRBD1	17	TRBV28	TGTGCCAGCAGTTTATTCCACCGGGACAGGGGTGACTATGGCTACACCTTC	CASSLFHRDRGDYGYTF
NA	TRBJ2-5	NA	14	TRBV5-5	TGTGCCAGCGGCGACCGGGACACTCAAGAGACCCAGTACTTC	CASGDRDTQETQYF
once	TRBJ1-1	NA	13	TRBV3-1/TRBV3-2	TGTGCCAGCAGCCTAAGGGGGAACACTGAAGCTTTCTTT	CASSLRGNTEAFF
NA	TRBJ1-2	TRBD1	16	TRBV4-1	TGCGCCAGCAGCCAAGTGGGCCGACAGGGATACTATGGCTACACCTTC	CASSQVGRQGYYGYTF
NA	TRBJ2-3	TRBD2	17	TRBV4-1	TGCGCCAGCAGCCAAGGTAGACTAGCGCTTAACACAGATACGCAGTATTTT	CASSQGRLALNTDTQYF
NA	TRBJ1-2	TRBD1	13	TRBV19	TGTGCCAGTAGTAAGCGGACAGGGGATGGCTACACCTTC	CASSKRTGDGYTF
NA	TRBJ1-4	TRBD1	15	TRBV7-6	TGTGCCAGCAGCCCGTCTGACCAGGGGGTCAAAAAACTGTTTTTT	CASSPSDQGVKKLFF
NA	TRBJ2-1	NA	15	TRBV7-9	TGTGCCAGCAGCGATAGCGGAGAACCCTACAATGAGCAGTTCTTC	CASSDSGEPYNEQFF
NA	TRBJ1-1	NA	15	TRBV5-1	TGCGCCAGCAGCTTCCTGACAGGCACAAACACTGAAGCTTTCTTT	CASSFLTGTNTEAFF